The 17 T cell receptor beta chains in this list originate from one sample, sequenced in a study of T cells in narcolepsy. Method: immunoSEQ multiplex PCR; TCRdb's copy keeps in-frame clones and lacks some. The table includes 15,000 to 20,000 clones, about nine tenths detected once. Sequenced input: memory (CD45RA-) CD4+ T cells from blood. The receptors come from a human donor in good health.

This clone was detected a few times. This CDR3 is CASSVGSTSLRYF. In DNA, the CDR3 is TGTGCCAGCAGCGTAGGGTCAACCAGCCTAAGGTATTTT. The V and J genes are TRBV9 and TRBJ2-3; D is ambiguous. The CDR3 length is 13 residues. Germline lookup yields CDR1 SGDLS and CDR2 YYNGEE. V lost 0 bases, J lost 14 bases, and 16 bases lay in between.

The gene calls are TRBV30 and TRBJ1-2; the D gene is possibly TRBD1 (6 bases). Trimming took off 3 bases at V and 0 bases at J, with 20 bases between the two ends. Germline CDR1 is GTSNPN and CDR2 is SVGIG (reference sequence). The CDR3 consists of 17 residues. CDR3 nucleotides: TGTGCCTGGAGGCCCCCAGGGGTTTCAATCACTAACTATGGCTACACCTTC. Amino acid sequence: CAWRPPGVSITNYGYTF. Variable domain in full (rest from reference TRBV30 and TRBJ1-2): SQTIHQWPATLVQPVGSPLSLECTVEGTSNPNLYWYRQAAGRGLQLLFYSVGIGQISSEVPQNLSASRPQDRQFILSSKKLLLSDSGFYLCAWRPPGVSITNYGYTFGSGTRLTVV.

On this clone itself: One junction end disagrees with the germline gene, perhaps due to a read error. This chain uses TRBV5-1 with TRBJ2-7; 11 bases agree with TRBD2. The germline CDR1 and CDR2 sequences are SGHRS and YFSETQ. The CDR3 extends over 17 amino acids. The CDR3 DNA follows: TGCGCCAGCAGCTTGGTGCTAGCGGGGGGCTCCGTCTACGGGCAGTACTTC. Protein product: CASSLVLAGGSVYGQYF.

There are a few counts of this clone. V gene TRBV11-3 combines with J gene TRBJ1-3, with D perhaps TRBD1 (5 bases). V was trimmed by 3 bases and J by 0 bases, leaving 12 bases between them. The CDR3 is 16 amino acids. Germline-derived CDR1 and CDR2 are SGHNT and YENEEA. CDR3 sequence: CASSLMTDSSGNTIYF. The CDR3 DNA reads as TGTGCCAGCAGCTTGATGACCGACAGCTCTGGAAACACCATATATTTT.

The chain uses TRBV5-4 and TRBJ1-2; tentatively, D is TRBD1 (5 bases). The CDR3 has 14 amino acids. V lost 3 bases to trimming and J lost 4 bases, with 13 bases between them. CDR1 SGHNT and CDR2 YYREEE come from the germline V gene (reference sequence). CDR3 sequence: CASSSPGGGYGYTF. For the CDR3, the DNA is TGTGCCAGCAGCTCGCCGGGGGGTGGCTATGGCTACACCTTC.

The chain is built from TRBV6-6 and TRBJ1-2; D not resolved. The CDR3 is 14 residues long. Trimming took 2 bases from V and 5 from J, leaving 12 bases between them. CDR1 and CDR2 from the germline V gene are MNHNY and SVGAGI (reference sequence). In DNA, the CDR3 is TGTGCCAGCAGTTACGGGGTAGCCTATTATGGCTACACCTTC. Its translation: CASSYGVAYYGYTF.

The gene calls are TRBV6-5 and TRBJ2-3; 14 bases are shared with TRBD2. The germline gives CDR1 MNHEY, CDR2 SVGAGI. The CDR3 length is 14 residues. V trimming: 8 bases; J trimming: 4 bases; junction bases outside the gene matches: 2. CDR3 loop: CASRTSGGSDTQYF. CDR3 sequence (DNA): TGTGCCAGCCGGACTAGCGGGGGGTCAGATACGCAGTATTTT.

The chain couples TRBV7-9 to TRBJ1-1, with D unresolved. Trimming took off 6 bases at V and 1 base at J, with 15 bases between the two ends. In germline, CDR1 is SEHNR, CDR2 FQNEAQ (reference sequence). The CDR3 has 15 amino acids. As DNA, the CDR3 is TGTGCCAGCAGGGCCGAGACACTACAGAACACTGAAGCTTTCTTT. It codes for CASRAETLQNTEAFF.

The CDR3 reads CASSLFDGVNEQYF. CDR3 DNA: TGTGCCAGCAGTTTATTCGACGGGGTAAATGAGCAGTACTTC. The chain uses TRBV27 and TRBJ2-7; D is possibly TRBD2 (5 bases). In germline, CDR1 is MNHEY, CDR2 SMNVEV (reference sequence). This CDR3 region has 14 residues. The V end was cut by 1 base, the J end by 7 bases, with 14 bases between.

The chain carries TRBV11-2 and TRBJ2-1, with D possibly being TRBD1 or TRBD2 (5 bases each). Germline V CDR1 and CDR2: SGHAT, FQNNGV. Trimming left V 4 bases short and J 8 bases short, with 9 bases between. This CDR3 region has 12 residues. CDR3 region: CASSYRGDEQFF. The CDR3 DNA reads TGTGCCAGCAGCTACCGAGGGGATGAGCAGTTCTTC.

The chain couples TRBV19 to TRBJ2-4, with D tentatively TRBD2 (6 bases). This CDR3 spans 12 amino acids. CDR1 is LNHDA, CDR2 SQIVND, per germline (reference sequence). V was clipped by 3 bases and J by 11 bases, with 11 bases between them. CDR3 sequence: CASSIRGGVQYF. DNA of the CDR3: TGTGCCAGTAGTATCCGAGGAGGGGTTCAGTACTTC.

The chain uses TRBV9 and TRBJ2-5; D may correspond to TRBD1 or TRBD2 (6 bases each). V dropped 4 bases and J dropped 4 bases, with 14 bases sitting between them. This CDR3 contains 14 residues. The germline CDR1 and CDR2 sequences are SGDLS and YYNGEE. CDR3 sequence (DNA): TGTGCCAGCAGCCTTCGACTAGGGGGAGAGACCCAGTACTTC. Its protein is CASSLRLGGETQYF.

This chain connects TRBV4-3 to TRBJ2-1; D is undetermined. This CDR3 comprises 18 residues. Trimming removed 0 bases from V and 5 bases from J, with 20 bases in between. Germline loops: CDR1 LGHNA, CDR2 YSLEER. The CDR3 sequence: CASSQDLSKRSRHNEQFF. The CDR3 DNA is TGCGCCAGCAGCCAAGATCTGTCTAAACGGTCCCGACACAATGAGCAGTTCTTC.

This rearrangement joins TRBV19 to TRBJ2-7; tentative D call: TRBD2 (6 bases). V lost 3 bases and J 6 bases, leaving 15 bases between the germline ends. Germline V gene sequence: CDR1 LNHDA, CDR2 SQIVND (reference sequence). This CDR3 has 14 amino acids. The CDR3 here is CASSIPGLGVEQYF. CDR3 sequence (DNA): TGTGCCAGTAGTATCCCGGGACTTGGGGTCGAGCAGTACTTC.

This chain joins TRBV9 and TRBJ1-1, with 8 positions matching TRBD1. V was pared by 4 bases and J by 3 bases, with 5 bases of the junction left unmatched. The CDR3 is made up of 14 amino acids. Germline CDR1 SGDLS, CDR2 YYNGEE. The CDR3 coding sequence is TGTGCCAGCAGCCTCACAGGGGGGGACACTGAAGCTTTCTTT. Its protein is CASSLTGGDTEAFF.

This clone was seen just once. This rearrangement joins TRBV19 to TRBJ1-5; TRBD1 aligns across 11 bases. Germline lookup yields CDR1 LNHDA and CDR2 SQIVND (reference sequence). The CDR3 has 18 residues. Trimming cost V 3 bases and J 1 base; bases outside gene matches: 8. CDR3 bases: TGTGCCAGTAGTATGGGAACTCGGGACAGGGGGAGCAATCAGCCCCAGCATTTT. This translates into CASSMGTRDRGSNQPQHF.

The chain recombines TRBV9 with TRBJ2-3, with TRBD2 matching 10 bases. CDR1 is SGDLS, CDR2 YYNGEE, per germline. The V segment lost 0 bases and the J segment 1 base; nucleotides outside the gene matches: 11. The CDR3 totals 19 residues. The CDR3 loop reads CASSVGLAGARLGTDTQYF. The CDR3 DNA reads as TGTGCCAGCAGCGTAGGTCTAGCGGGGGCACGCCTGGGCACAGATACGCAGTATTTT.